This record concerns one T cell receptor beta chain sequence. Germline loops: CDR1 KGHSH, CDR2 LQKENI. The CDR3 totals 14 residues. The V and J ends lost 5 bases and 3 bases respectively, with 12 bases between them. The data stem from a study of patients and donors after allogeneic stem cell transplantation. From the RT-PCR reads, TCRdb called clonotypes with MiXCR, one entry per CDR3 protein. The data contain approximately 170,000 distinct CDR3 sequences, around 28% of them singletons. V gene TRBV18 combines with J gene TRBJ2-3; maybe TRBD1 (6 bases). Sequences were obtained from blood, either unsorted or a sorted T cell fraction (not recorded which). This receptor was obtained from a human donor who was either an allogeneic HSCT recipient or a stem cell or donor lymphocyte infusion donor (not recorded which). It is not recorded whose cells these are; they may come from a transplant donor. The CDR3 DNA follows: TGTGCCAGCTCAGAATCCACAGGGACAGATACGCAGTATTTT. Its protein is CASSESTGTDTQYF.